This TCR beta chain was documented in a study of beta chain features in type 1 diabetes. The CDR3 spans 15 residues. CDR1 MDHEN and CDR2 SYDVKM come from the germline V gene. The V and J ends lost 1 base and 8 bases, in that order; junction bases with no gene match: 5. Concerning this clone itself: Its antigen remains unknown.

Overall study results and limits: At VDJ recombination sites, type 1 diabetes patients had fewer insertions and more deleted nucleotides. Among patients, naive, central memory and Treg TCRB repertoires appeared more similar than among healthy donors. Shorter TCRB CDR3s, moderately but significantly so, were found in Type 1 diabetes patients in all four CD4+ subsets.

Expressed TCRB transcripts were sequenced after all isolated RNA was converted to cDNA. Deep immunoSEQ sequencing covered naive, central memory and regulatory T cell samples. Some clones are missing from TCRdb's copy, which holds only in-frame ones; the method was immunoSEQ multiplex PCR. This sample has 900,000 or so clones; roughly 16% occur once, and the top ten carry 0.023%. This clonotype was sampled from a woman aged 18 to 35 in good health. Sequenced sample: naive CD4+ T cells from blood. This rearrangement joins TRBV28 to TRBJ2-1, with 10 bases fitting TRBD2. CDR3 bases: TGTGCCAGCAGTTTATTCGCTAGCGGGAGCTATGAGCAGTTCTTC. Encoded protein: CASSLFASGSYEQFF.